These 15 T cell receptor beta chains were sequenced from one sample in a study of T-cell memory formation after mild COVID-19. TCRdb fed the 5' RACE reads into MiXCR, producing one record per CDR3 protein. Altogether under 400,000 distinct CDR3 sequences are present, more than 20% being singletons, with the ten largest covering 12%. The sequencing input was PBMCs or a T cell subset sorted from them (not recorded which). The receptors shown here come from an adult woman who had mild COVID-19 (a few samples of this study predate the infection). Cell type and time point are not known.

The chain recombines TRBV7-3 with TRBJ2-1; 11 nucleotides agree with TRBD2. The CDR3 consists of 15 residues. Germline V gene data show CDR1 as SGHTA and CDR2 as FQGTGA. J gave up 9 bases and V 5 bases, and 9 bases lay outside the gene matches. CDR3 region: CASSTTSGDLAEQFF. DNA for the CDR3: TGTGCCAGCAGCACGACTAGCGGGGACTTGGCTGAGCAGTTCTTC.

The chain carries TRBV27 and TRBJ1-6; no clear D. The CDR3 has 16 residues. Germline values: CDR1 MNHEY, CDR2 SMNVEV (reference sequence). The ends were cut back, 5 bases at V and 4 bases at J, with 15 bases in the middle. The CDR3 coding sequence is TGTGCCAGCAGTGTGGGGAGGGCGCGATATAATTCACCCCTCCACTTT. Translating it yields CASSVGRARYNSPLHF.

CDR3 DNA sequence: TGTGCCAGCGGGGCTAGCGGTACCTACGAGCAGTACTTC. It specifies CASGASGTYEQYF. The chain has TRBV28 and TRBJ2-7, with 7 bases fitting TRBD2. This CDR3 is 13 amino acids long. J was trimmed by 2 bases and V by 8 bases; bases with no gene match: 6. Germline V CDR1 and CDR2: MDHEN, SYDVKM. The entire variable domain, with the rest obtained from reference TRBV28 and TRBJ2-7, is as follows: DVKVTQSSRYLVKRTGEKVFLECVQDMDHENMFWYRQDPGLGLRLIYFSYDVKMKEKGDIPEGYSVSREKKERFSLILESASTNQTSMYLCASGASGTYEQYFGPGTRLTVT.

This clonotype has just a few counts. The chain joins TRBV18 to TRBJ1-2; D remains ambiguous. This CDR3 is 13 amino acids long. V lost 3 bases to trimming and J lost 7 bases, with 12 bases between them. Germline V gives CDR1 KGHSH, CDR2 LQKENI. CDR3 DNA sequence: TGTGCCAGCTCACCGGCTCTCGACGCTGGCTACACCTTC. Its protein product is CASSPALDAGYTF. Combining the CDR3 with reference TRBV18 and TRBJ1-2 gives the whole variable domain NAGVMQNPRHLVRRRGQEARLRCSPMKGHSHVYWYRQLPEEGLKFMVYLQKENIIDESGMPKERFSAEFPKEGPSILRIQQVVRGDSAAYFCASSPALDAGYTFGSGTRLTVV.

This clonotype was recorded a few times. The chain has TRBV10-3 and TRBJ2-3; no reliable D call. The CDR3 extends over 14 amino acids. Germline CDR1 is ENHRY and CDR2 is SYGVKD. The V end lost 10 bases, the J end lost 2 bases, and 16 bases lay between the germline ends. CDR3 in DNA: TGTGCCACGAGAGATCGTAGAGACACAGATACGCAGTATTTT. Protein sequence: CATRDRRDTDTQYF.

This clonotype has at least ten counts. The rearrangement uses TRBV7-8 and TRBJ1-1; the D gene is possibly TRBD1 (6 bases). The germline V gene has CDR1 SGHVS and CDR2 FQNEAQ. V lost 5 bases to trimming and J lost 3 bases, with 13 bases between them. This CDR3 has 14 amino acids. CDR3 in amino acids: CASSLQGQDTEAFF. DNA of the CDR3: TGTGCCAGCAGCCTACAGGGTCAGGACACTGAAGCTTTCTTT.

This clonotype turned up a few times. V is TRBV11-2 and J is TRBJ1-2; D is uncertain. The CDR3 totals 16 residues. V was shortened by 1 base and J by 4 bases, with 16 bases between the two germline ends. Germline CDR1 SGHAT, CDR2 FQNNGV. CDR3 amino acids: CASSLVPGRNIYGYTF. The CDR3 DNA reads TGTGCCAGCAGCTTAGTGCCGGGGAGGAATATCTATGGCTACACCTTC.

In its sample, this clonotype was seen a few times. The chain combines TRBV7-9 with TRBJ2-3; tentatively, D is TRBD2 (6 bases). This CDR3 region has 15 residues. Trimming took 5 bases from V and 1 from J, leaving 13 bases between them. Germline V lookup: CDR1 SEHNR, CDR2 FQNEAQ (reference sequence). CDR3 DNA: TGTGCCAGCAGCATGCGTAGCGGACGCACAGATACGCAGTATTTT. Its protein product is CASSMRSGRTDTQYF.

This clonotype was counted a few times. The V call is TRBV12-3 or TRBV12-4, the J call TRBJ2-2; D is undetermined. Between the trimmed V and J ends, which lost 6 bases and 1 base, there was a span of 9 bases. The CDR3 covers 14 residues. The CDR3 region is CASSPLRNTGELFF. Here the CDR3 DNA reads TGTGCCAGCAGCCCCCTTCGGAACACCGGGGAGCTGTTTTTT.

In its sample, this clonotype was seen a few times. J is TRBJ1-4 and V is TRBV18; D gene uncertain. The CDR3 extends over 13 amino acids. The germline V gene has CDR1 KGHSH and CDR2 LQKENI. V lost 3 bases and J 8 bases, leaving 10 bases between the germline ends. The CDR3 reads CASSPGRVEKLFF. CDR3 coding DNA: TGTGCCAGCTCACCGGGAAGAGTAGAAAAACTGTTTTTT.

The chain recombines TRBV9 with TRBJ2-3; D remains unclear. CDR3 length: 15 residues. Trimming left V 2 bases short and J 5 bases short, with 15 bases between. Germline V gene sequence: CDR1 SGDLS, CDR2 YYNGEE. The CDR3 is CASSVVALPGDTQYF. The DNA for the CDR3 is TGTGCCAGCAGCGTGGTTGCCCTCCCGGGAGATACGCAGTATTTT.

The genes are TRBV20-1 and TRBJ2-1; TRBD1 matches 9 bases. The V gene's germline CDR1 is DFQATT and CDR2 SNEGSKA (reference sequence). The CDR3 contains 16 residues. J was trimmed by 6 bases and V by 7 bases; bases with no gene match: 16. Here the CDR3 DNA reads TGCAGTGTCCCCAGTCTCCCGGGACAGGGAGGCAATGAGCAGTTCTTC. This gives the protein CSVPSLPGQGGNEQFF.

The chain joins TRBV5-6 to TRBJ2-1; 16 bases agree with TRBD2. The CDR3 has 18 amino acids. V lost 4 bases, J lost 0 bases, and 4 bases stayed unmatched. Germline CDR1 is SGHDT and CDR2 is YYEEEE. The CDR3 is CASSTGLAGGSSYNEQFF. The CDR3 DNA reads as TGTGCCAGCAGCACGGGACTAGCGGGAGGGAGCTCCTACAATGAGCAGTTCTTC. The complete variable domain, with remaining parts taken from reference TRBV5-6 and TRBJ2-1, reads DAGVTQSPTHLIKTRGQQVTLRCSPKSGHDTVSWYQQALGQGPQFIFQYYEEEERQRGNFPDRFSGHQFPNYSSELNVNALLLGDSALYLCASSTGLAGGSSYNEQFFGPGTRLTVL.

The chain combines TRBV27 with TRBJ1-1, with 9 bases aligning to TRBD1. The CDR3 is 14 residues long. V shed 4 bases, J shed 3 bases, and the junction held 3 bases outside the gene matches. Germline V gene lookup returns CDR1 MNHEY and CDR2 SMNVEV (reference sequence). CDR3 in DNA: TGTGCCAGCAGTTCCGGGACAGGGTACACTGAAGCTTTCTTT. Translation: CASSSGTGYTEAFF.

This chain joins TRBV20-1 and TRBJ1-6; no firm D call. In germline, CDR1 is DFQATT, CDR2 SNEGSKA (reference sequence). This CDR3 is 16 amino acids long. Trimming pared 6 bases from V and 0 bases from J, leaving 15 bases between. CDR3 protein: CSAKDGFSSYNSPLHF. The CDR3 DNA follows: TGCAGTGCCAAGGACGGATTCAGCTCCTATAATTCACCCCTCCACTTT.